This T cell receptor (beta chain) stems from a study of T cells after yellow fever vaccination (dated by TCRdb to the late 2010s). Some background on the complete study: The SMART-Seq v4 Ultra Low Input RNA kit was used to prepare libraries from fractions with low cell numbers. Two healthy male donors, one aged 18 to 29 and one aged 30 to 39 years, were included in the cohort. To follow T-cell clones before and after both primary and booster YFV17D yellow fever vaccination, bulk TCR alpha and beta repertoires underwent longitudinal sequencing. Blood samples were taken at several timepoints before and after primary and secondary immunization, and bulk PBMC replicates and cell subsets were isolated. Results and caveats for the whole study, not just this receptor: After the booster, most clones that had expanded after primary vaccination were detected again (around 96% of CD4 and more than 85% of CD8), suggesting broad maintenance of memory. Computational filtering was required because FACS-sorted repertoires could contain abundant contaminating clonotypes from the bulk population. A small share of clonotypes occurred in both CD4 and CD8 compartments, likely arising from convergent recombination. The secondary T-cell response was weaker than the primary response but faster, peaking on day 5 instead of day 15. Only two donors were included in the study, so the extent to which the findings can be generalized is limited.

The treatment or condition label on this specimen signifies: live attenuated yellow fever vaccine strain. At every blood-draw timepoint, two biological replicates of bulk PBMCs were collected. A standard Ficoll-Paque protocol was used to isolate PBMCs from peripheral blood. RNA was extracted with TriZol from bulk PBMCs, CD4 and CD8 fractions, and dextramer-positive and dextramer-negative fractions. TCR cDNA was synthesized by 5'RACE template switching, which introduced a universal primer site and unique molecular identifiers. cDNA synthesis was primed from both the TCR alpha and TCR beta constant segments. Library amplification involved two PCR steps, and the second step added sample barcodes and sequencing adapters. Sequencing of libraries was performed on Illumina HiSeq 2500 (2x100 bp) or NovaSeq (2x150 bp). From the authors' description of their analysis: Demultiplexing of reads and collapsing into UMI consensus sequences were performed with MIGEC, and V(D)J alignment was carried out with MiXCR. Using edgeR on replicate PBMC samples, clonotypes were called vaccine-responding if FDR was below 0.01 and the log2 fold change was above 5 up to day 15. Each bulk clonotype was labeled CD4 or CD8 based on which sequenced repertoire, CD4 or CD8, contained the clonotype at higher abundance. TCRdb's own reprocessing of the public reads used fastp at Q25 and MiXCR and kept productive beta chains. Entries that share a CDR3 protein sequence are merged under the most common genes and DNA. The V and J calls and clone size come from TCRdb's table, not from the authors' own analysis. This sample has some 550,000 distinct CDR3 sequences in its table, and roughly 19% of those were observed once. Around an eighth of the sample is held by the ten biggest clonotypes.

There are a few counts of this clonotype. Which antigen it targets is not known. No base quality information exists; no much larger clone differs at one position. The germline V gene yields MDHEN for CDR1 and SYDVKM for CDR2. The V end gives up 5 bases and the J end 3 bases, leaving 13 bases in the junction not matched to a gene. The CDR3 measures 16 amino acids from cysteine to phenylalanine. Only CDR3 DNA remains: 48 bases, in frame from the first base. The sequence joins TRBV28 to TRBJ2-7; 7 central nucleotides agree with TRBD1. The sequence derives from a man aged 25 to 40 who received the YFV17D yellow fever vaccine. The material sequenced was PBMCs, taken 15 days after the yellow fever booster vaccination. The nucleotide sequence is given as TGTGCCAGCAGTCTCGGAACTACAGGGGATCTCTACGAGCAGTACTTC. This is translated as CASSLGTTGDLYEQYF. The full variable domain, with segments outside the CDR3 supplied by the reference TRBV28 and TRBJ2-7 proteins, appears as DVKVTQSSRYLVKRTGEKVFLECVQDMDHENMFWYRQDPGLGLRLIYFSYDVKMKEKGDIPEGYSVSREKKERFSLILESASTNQTSMYLCASSLGTTGDLYEQYFGPGTRLTVT.